The next 23 T cell receptor beta chains were all read from a single sample in a study of T cell responses to AZD1222 COVID-19 vaccine. Sequencing used immunoSEQ multiplex PCR; TCRdb keeps in-frame clones, though not all of them. The table includes about 150,000 clones, roughly nine tenths detected once. Sequences were derived from peripheral blood, sampled after recovery from COVID-19. The origin of the receptors is an adult who had recovered from COVID-19.

V gene TRBV9 combines with J gene TRBJ2-5; possibly TRBD2 for D (5 bases). V gave up 4 bases and J gave up 5 bases, with 15 bases separating them. The CDR3 sequence is 14 residues long. In germline, CDR1 is SGDLS, CDR2 YYNGEE. In nucleotides, the CDR3 is TGTGCCAGCAGCCCCGAGAGGGTGCGGGAGACCCAGTACTTC. The encoded protein is CASSPERVRETQYF. Drawing the rest from reference TRBV9 and TRBJ2-5, the complete variable domain is DSGVTQTPKHLITATGQRVTLRCSPRSGDLSVYWYQQSLDQGLQFLIQYYNGEERAKGNILERFSAQQFPDLHSELNLSSLELGDSALYFCASSPERVRETQYFGPGTRLLVL.

The CDR3 sequence is CASSSQGRPAETQYF. The CDR3 DNA reads as TGTGCCAGCAGCTCCCAAGGGCGCCCCGCAGAGACCCAGTACTTC. V usage is TRBV11-2 and J usage is TRBJ2-5; D is undetermined. There are 15 residues in the CDR3. The germline V and J ends were trimmed by 4 bases and 4 bases, with 16 bases remaining between them. Germline values: CDR1 SGHAT, CDR2 FQNNGV.

This chain connects TRBV2 to TRBJ1-1, with D tentatively TRBD1 (6 bases). V was trimmed by 7 bases and J by 10 bases, leaving 19 bases between them. The CDR3 length is 13 residues. CDR1 and CDR2 (germline): SNHLY, FYNNEI. CDR3 nucleotides: TGTGCCAGCAATCCGACAGGCCGTGGGGGAGCTTTCTTT. Amino acid sequence: CASNPTGRGGAFF.

This rearrangement joins TRBV5-1 to TRBJ1-1; TRBD1 aligns across 7 bases. Germline CDR1 and CDR2: SGHRS and YFSETQ. V trimming: 0 bases; J trimming: 1 base; junction bases outside the gene matches: 3. CDR3 length: 15 residues. The CDR3 nucleotides are TGCGCCAGCAGCTTGGTGACAGGGTGGAACACTGAAGCTTTCTTT. As protein: CASSLVTGWNTEAFF.

The V gene is TRBV19, the J gene TRBJ2-5, with 9 bases that match TRBD2. Germline V CDR1 and CDR2: LNHDA, SQIVND (reference sequence). The J segment lost 2 bases and the V segment lost 2 bases, leaving 9 bases of the junction unmatched. The CDR3 spans 17 residues. CDR3 nucleotides: TGTGCCAGTAGTATAAATCGGCTAGCGGGGAGTCAAGAGACCCAGTACTTC. It translates to CASSINRLAGSQETQYF.

The CDR3 is CASSPEPRGEQFF. The CDR3 DNA sequence: TGTGCCAGCAGCCCCGAGCCCCGGGGTGAGCAGTTCTTC. This chain joins TRBV7-3 and TRBJ2-1; D perhaps matches TRBD2 (5 bases). The V gene lost 5 bases and the J gene lost 9 bases, with 14 bases spanning the gap. CDR1 SGHTA and CDR2 FQGTGA come from the germline V gene. The length of the CDR3 is 13 residues.

This sequence joins TRBV19 and TRBJ1-3, with D unresolved. The germline V gene has CDR1 LNHDA and CDR2 SQIVND (reference sequence). V lost 6 bases and J lost 0, with 6 bases in between. The CDR3 sequence is 13 residues long. The CDR3 loop reads CASRSISGNTIYF. The CDR3 bases are TGTGCCAGTAGGAGTATCTCTGGAAACACCATATATTTT.

CDR3 sequence: CASSQDRLPRYNEQFF. Written as DNA, the CDR3 is TGTGCCAGCAGCCAAGACCGCCTCCCTCGGTACAATGAGCAGTTCTTC. This chain links TRBV3-1 (or the pseudogene TRBV3-2) with TRBJ2-1; D call uncertain. Deletions cut 0 bases from V and 4 bases from J, with 13 bases between. The CDR3 has 16 amino acids. Germline CDR1 is LGHDT and CDR2 is YNNKEL (reference sequence).

This sequence joins TRBV5-4 and TRBJ2-1; D is tentatively TRBD1 or TRBD2 (5 bases each). The CDR3 runs to 16 residues. The germline gives CDR1 SGHNT, CDR2 YYREEE (reference sequence). V was cut by 4 bases and J by 4 bases, with 18 bases left in between. This chain's CDR3 is CASSTRDRSSYNEQFF. DNA of the CDR3: TGTGCCAGCAGCACAAGGGACCGATCCTCGTACAATGAGCAGTTCTTC.

A remark on this clone: The junction shows a germline mismatch at one end, possibly a read error. This chain joins TRBV5-4 and TRBJ1-4; the D gene is possibly TRBD1 (6 bases). Per germline, CDR1 SGHNT and CDR2 YYREEE (reference sequence). This CDR3 comprises 13 residues. CDR3: CDSRHQGQEKLFF. The CDR3, as DNA: TGTGACAGCAGGCACCAGGGGCAGGAAAAACTGTTTTTT.

The rearrangement uses TRBV5-5 and TRBJ2-5; 7 bases align to TRBD1. This CDR3 region has 15 residues. With 4 bases clipped from V and 3 bases from J, the junction kept 9 bases outside the gene matches. The germline V gene encodes CDR1 SGHKS and CDR2 YYEKEE (reference sequence). DNA for the CDR3: TGTGCCAGCAGCCTCGGACAGGTGAGGGAAGAGACCCAGTACTTC. As protein: CASSLGQVREETQYF.

This clone was recorded once. The V call is TRBV10-3, the J call TRBJ2-1, with 16 bases lining up with TRBD2. The V gene end was trimmed by 0 bases and the J gene end by 6 bases; junction bases not matched to a gene: 2. CDR3 size: 17 residues. Germline V gives CDR1 ENHRY, CDR2 SYGVKD. Written as DNA, the CDR3 is TGTGCCATCAGTGAGTCGGGGACTAGCGGGGGGGCCAATGAGCAGTTCTTC. Amino acid sequence: CAISESGTSGGANEQFF.

The J gene is TRBJ2-7, the V gene TRBV4-1, with D perhaps matching TRBD2 (5 bases). Germline CDR1 reads MGHRA; CDR2 reads YSYEKL. The CDR3 is made up of 14 amino acids. Trimming took off 2 bases at V and 4 bases at J, with 12 bases between the two ends. CDR3 in DNA: TGCGCCAGCAGCCAAACCGGACTTAGTTACGAGCAGTACTTC. Protein sequence: CASSQTGLSYEQYF.

The chain is built from TRBV7-9 and TRBJ1-1; D is unresolved. V was cut by 6 bases and J by 1 base, with 9 bases left in between. Germline loops: CDR1 SEHNR, CDR2 FQNEAQ (reference sequence). The CDR3 is 13 amino acids. In DNA, the CDR3 is TGTGCCAGCAGGGTCACAAGGAACACTGAAGCTTTCTTT. As protein: CASRVTRNTEAFF.

This chain uses TRBV7-9 with TRBJ1-5, with 7 bases matching TRBD1. Germline V CDR1 and CDR2: SEHNR, FQNEAQ (reference sequence). V lost 1 base to trimming and J lost 2 bases; unmatched junction nucleotides: 2. The CDR3 is made up of 15 amino acids. The CDR3 DNA reads as TGTGCCAGCAGCTTAGGCGGACAGGGCAATCAGCCCCAGCATTTT. Translated, it gives CASSLGGQGNQPQHF.

V usage is TRBV27 and J usage is TRBJ2-2; 8 bases agree with TRBD1. With 1 base clipped from V and 3 bases from J, the junction kept 4 bases outside the gene matches. From germline, CDR1 is MNHEY and CDR2 SMNVEV (reference sequence). The length of the CDR3 is 16 residues. DNA of the CDR3: TGTGCCAGCAGTTTATGGGCAGGGGGCGACACCGGGGAGCTGTTTTTT. It encodes CASSLWAGGDTGELFF.

The chain uses TRBV11-2 and TRBJ2-5, with 7 bases that match TRBD1. The CDR3 is 15 amino acids. The V gene end was trimmed by 5 bases and the J gene end by 2 bases; junction bases not matched to a gene: 8. Germline V gene lookup returns CDR1 SGHAT and CDR2 FQNNGV. DNA of the CDR3: TGTGCCAGCAGCCCGCAGACAGGGAAGCAAGAGACCCAGTACTTC. This codes for CASSPQTGKQETQYF.

The chain is built from TRBV4-1 and TRBJ1-1, with D possibly TRBD1 on 5 matching bases. CDR3 length equals 14 residues. In germline, CDR1 is MGHRA, CDR2 YSYEKL. Trimming left V 4 bases short and J 1 base short, with 10 bases between. The CDR3 region has the DNA TGCGCCAGCAGCCTAAGACAGACGAACACTGAAGCTTTCTTT. It is translated as CASSLRQTNTEAFF.

The gene calls are TRBV5-4 and TRBJ1-2; D is undetermined. The CDR3 extends over 12 amino acids. The germline CDR1 and CDR2 sequences are SGHNT and YYREEE (reference sequence). The V and J ends lost 0 bases and 6 bases respectively, with 6 bases between them. This CDR3 is CASSLERNGYTF. Written as DNA, the CDR3 is TGTGCCAGCAGCTTGGAGAGAAATGGCTACACCTTC.

This clone was observed a few times. The chain is built from TRBV28 and TRBJ2-5; 7 positions agree with TRBD2. The CDR3 runs to 14 residues. Germline trimming cut 5 bases from V and 6 bases from J; bases unmatched to any gene: 9. From germline, CDR1 is MDHEN and CDR2 SYDVKM. The CDR3: CASSTHGGIQTQYF. CDR3 in DNA: TGTGCCAGCAGTACGCACGGGGGGATACAGACCCAGTACTTC.

The V call is TRBV29-1, the J call TRBJ2-3, with D unresolved. V lost 2 bases, J lost 14 bases, and 11 bases lay in between. CDR3 length: 10 amino acids. Germline V gene sequence: CDR1 SQVTM, CDR2 ANQGSEA. The CDR3, as DNA: TGCAGCGTTGAAAACGGTCTTAGGTATTTT. It yields the protein CSVENGLRYF.

The gene calls are TRBV24-1 and TRBJ1-2; D remains ambiguous. Between the trimmed V and J ends, which lost 3 bases and 5 bases, there was a span of 18 bases. Germline CDR1 reads KGHDR; CDR2 reads SFDVKD. The CDR3 length is 16 residues. The CDR3 region has the DNA TGTGCCACCAGTGATACGGTTGGGTCTTCTGGGTATGGCTACACCTTC. Translating it yields CATSDTVGSSGYGYTF.

V is TRBV5-4 and J is TRBJ2-1; D perhaps matches TRBD2 (6 bases). V was clipped by 6 bases and J by 4 bases, with 8 bases between them. The CDR3 covers 12 residues. Germline CDR1 reads SGHNT; CDR2 reads YYREEE (reference sequence). CDR3 region: CASIGGYNEQFF. The CDR3 nucleotides read TGTGCCAGCATCGGAGGGTACAATGAGCAGTTCTTC. The full variable domain, its missing parts supplied by reference TRBV5-4 and TRBJ2-1, is ETGVTQSPTHLIKTRGQQVTLRCSSQSGHNTVSWYQQALGQGPQFIFQYYREEENGRGNFPPRFSGLQFPNYSSELNVNALELDDSALYLCASIGGYNEQFFGPGTRLTVL.